These 6 T cell receptor beta chains were sequenced from one sample in a study of OX40 agonist ivuxolimab in advanced cancers. TCRdb's copy holds only in-frame clones and misses some; the assay was immunoSEQ multiplex PCR. The sample has about 64,000 clones, approximately 90% seen once. The source material was CD4+ or CD8+ T cells sorted from blood, sampled in a trial of the OX40 agonist ivuxolimab. These receptors were collected from an adult with an advanced solid tumor such as melanoma, head and neck, liver or kidney cancer.

The chain combines TRBV4-1 with TRBJ2-1; 12 positions match TRBD2. Germline V lookup: CDR1 MGHRA, CDR2 YSYEKL. V lost 1 base to trimming and J lost 9 bases; unmatched junction nucleotides: 4. The CDR3 has 15 amino acids. The CDR3 bases are TGCGCCAGCAGCCAAGGACTAGCGGGAGTAGGTGAGCAGTTCTTC. This translates into CASSQGLAGVGEQFF.

V gene TRBV11-3 combines with J gene TRBJ2-7, with D possibly being TRBD1 (6 bases). Germline assignment: CDR1 SGHNT and CDR2 YENEEA. This CDR3 is built from 14 residues. Trimming removed 5 bases from V and 2 bases from J, with 13 bases in between. The CDR3 protein is CASSPEQGTYEQYF. CDR3 in DNA: TGTGCCAGCAGCCCAGAACAGGGCACCTACGAGCAGTACTTC.

The chain joins TRBV2 to TRBJ1-5; tentatively, D is TRBD1 (5 bases). The CDR3 runs to 15 residues. Germline lookup yields CDR1 SNHLY and CDR2 FYNNEI. V shed 4 bases and J shed 7 bases, with 17 bases lying between them. The chain's CDR3 is CASSGFRRGEQPQHF. In DNA form, the CDR3 reads TGTGCCAGCAGTGGTTTCAGGCGGGGGGAACAGCCCCAGCATTTT.

This clone has only one observation. The junction differs from germline at one of its ends, possibly a read error. The chain joins TRBV27 to TRBJ2-3; a possible D gene is TRBD2 (6 bases). The CDR3 sequence is 13 residues long. Germline V gene lookup returns CDR1 MNHEY and CDR2 SMNVEV (reference sequence). CDR3 sequence: CASSFTSRDTQYF. For the CDR3, the DNA is TGTGCCAGCAGTTTTACTAGCAGAGATACGCAGTATTTT.

CDR3 protein: CATQKGQTNNQPQHF. CDR3 sequence (DNA): TGTGCCACCCAAAAGGGACAGACAAACAATCAGCCCCAGCATTTT. This rearrangement joins TRBV19 to TRBJ1-5, with 7 bases fitting TRBD1. V was pared by 10 bases and J by 3 bases, with 12 bases of the junction left unmatched. CDR3 size: 15 residues. Per the germline V gene, CDR1 is LNHDA and CDR2 is SQIVND (reference sequence). Drawing the rest from reference TRBV19 and TRBJ1-5, the complete variable domain is DGGITQSPKYLFRKEGQNVTLSCEQNLNHDAMYWYRQDPGQGLRLIYYSQIVNDFQKGDIAEGYSVSREKKESFPLTVTSAQKNPTAFYLCATQKGQTNNQPQHFGDGTRLSIL.

The rearrangement uses TRBV6-5 and TRBJ2-7, with 7 bases that match TRBD1. With V trimmed by 4 bases and J by 2 bases, 5 bases remained unmatched. The CDR3 covers 14 residues. Germline loops: CDR1 MNHEY, CDR2 SVGAGI. CDR3 DNA sequence: TGTGCCAGCAGTTTTTCAGGGGGTCCCTACGAGCAGTACTTC. Protein: CASSFSGGPYEQYF.